The 29 T cell receptor beta chains below all came from one sample that was sequenced in a study of T cell responses to AZD1222 COVID-19 vaccine. Some clones are missing from TCRdb's copy, which holds only in-frame ones; the method was immunoSEQ multiplex PCR. The profile shows 90,000 to 100,000 clones, about nine tenths of them singletons. Sequenced material: peripheral blood, taken 28 days after the second AZD1222 dose. These receptor sequences come from an adult who received the AZD1222 COVID-19 vaccine.

J is TRBJ1-2 and V is TRBV30, with 8 bases matching TRBD1. The germline CDR1 and CDR2 sequences are GTSNPN and SVGIG (reference sequence). This CDR3 is 13 amino acids long. V gave up 1 base and J gave up 8 bases; unmatched junction bases: 6. CDR3 sequence reads: CAWSGQGLFGYTF. The CDR3 nucleotides read TGTGCCTGGAGTGGACAGGGGCTGTTCGGCTACACCTTC.

The rearrangement uses TRBV29-1 and TRBJ1-3; a weak D match, TRBD1 (6 bases). Trimming took 6 bases from V and 3 from J, leaving 15 bases between them. Per germline, CDR1 SQVTM and CDR2 ANQGSEA. The length of the CDR3 is 14 residues. This CDR3 is CSVAGQLDGNTIYF. The CDR3 bases are TGCAGCGTCGCAGGACAGTTGGATGGAAACACCATATATTTT.

This clone was detected only a few times. V and J are TRBV7-9 and TRBJ2-3, with D maybe TRBD2 (6 bases). Germline assignment: CDR1 SEHNR and CDR2 FQNEAQ (reference sequence). The CDR3 sequence is 12 residues long. Trimming removed 5 bases at V and 7 bases at J, with 10 bases between. CDR3 residues: CASSLGTHTQYF. Here the CDR3 DNA reads TGTGCCAGCAGCCTGGGGACTCATACGCAGTATTTT.

This sequence joins TRBV18 and TRBJ1-3; D remains unclear. V was trimmed by 3 bases and J by 0 bases, leaving 12 bases between them. This CDR3 has 16 residues. The germline CDR1 and CDR2 sequences are KGHSH and LQKENI. The CDR3 is CASSPTVVVSGNTIYF. In nucleotides, the CDR3 is TGTGCCAGCTCACCCACGGTCGTGGTCTCTGGAAACACCATATATTTT.

This sequence joins TRBV27 and TRBJ2-1; TRBD2 aligns across 9 bases. V was pared by 3 bases and J by 7 bases, with 10 bases of the junction left unmatched. Germline loops: CDR1 MNHEY, CDR2 SMNVEV (reference sequence). This CDR3 has 16 residues. CDR3 amino acids: CASSLGGTSMRNEQFF. The DNA of the CDR3 is TGTGCCAGCAGTTTGGGCGGGACTAGCATGAGGAATGAGCAGTTCTTC.

This clone was detected a few times. This sequence joins TRBV12-5 and TRBJ2-1, with 13 bases identical to TRBD2. Losses at the gene ends were 0 bases for V and 4 bases for J; bases not matched to a gene: 9. CDR1 LGHNT and CDR2 FRNRAP come from the germline V gene. The CDR3 covers 19 residues. The CDR3 protein is CASGLVGFAGLAGYNEQFF. In DNA form, the CDR3 reads TGTGCTAGTGGTTTGGTCGGGTTCGCGGGACTAGCGGGGTACAATGAGCAGTTCTTC.

This clone appeared a few times. The V call is TRBV2, the J call TRBJ2-7; D gene uncertain. The germline V and J ends were trimmed by 1 base and 3 bases, with 13 bases remaining between them. The CDR3 loop spans 15 amino acids. The germline CDR1 and CDR2 sequences are SNHLY and FYNNEI. The CDR3 DNA is TGTGCCAGCAGTGAAGATGGACGGACGATCTACGAGCAGTACTTC. This encodes CASSEDGRTIYEQYF.

V is TRBV5-1 and J is TRBJ1-1, with D hard to call. Germline V gives CDR1 SGHRS, CDR2 YFSETQ. V was trimmed by 1 base and J by 6 bases, leaving 19 bases between them. CDR3 size: 16 residues. CDR3 residues: CASSLRGSGSVAEAFF. CDR3 in DNA: TGCGCCAGCAGCTTGAGAGGAAGTGGTTCGGTCGCTGAAGCTTTCTTT.

The CDR3 loop is CASRRTGFSNQPQHF. Here the CDR3 DNA reads TGTGCCAGCAGGCGGACAGGATTTAGCAATCAGCCCCAGCATTTT. The rearrangement links TRBV2 to TRBJ1-5; the match to TRBD1 covers 7 bases. Germline-derived CDR1 and CDR2 are SNHLY and FYNNEI. Germline trimming cut 6 bases from V and 0 bases from J; bases unmatched to any gene: 5. CDR3 size: 15 residues.

The V call is TRBV18, the J call TRBJ1-5; tentatively, D is TRBD1 (6 bases). The germline CDR1 and CDR2 sequences are KGHSH and LQKENI. CDR3 length equals 14 residues. Trimming removed 6 bases at V and 6 bases at J, with 15 bases between. The CDR3 nucleotides read TGTGCCAGCTCGGGGGAAAGGGGGTTTCAGCCCCAGCATTTT. It translates to CASSGERGFQPQHF.

Concerning this clone itself: Different DNA sequences within this sample yield the same CDR3. The J gene is TRBJ2-7, the V gene TRBV5-1, with TRBD2 matching over 7 bases. The CDR3 has 13 residues. Germline V lookup: CDR1 SGHRS, CDR2 YFSETQ. Trimming at V came to 5 bases and at J to 2 bases, leaving 4 bases not matched to a gene. CDR3 residues: CASSSGLTYEQYF. In DNA, the CDR3 is TGCGCCAGCAGTAGCGGGCTTACCTACGAGCAGTACTTC. The full variable domain, completed using reference TRBV5-1 and TRBJ2-7, is KAGVTQTPRYLIKTRGQQVTLSCSPISGHRSVSWYQQTPGQGLQFLFEYFSETQRNKGNFPGRFSGRQFSNSRSEMNVSTLELGDSALYLCASSSGLTYEQYFGPGTRLTVT.

The chain is built from TRBV5-3 and TRBJ2-7; 7 bases line up with TRBD2. TRBV5-3 is an ORF; its function is uncertain. There are 16 residues in the CDR3. After removal of 0 bases from V and 2 bases from J, the junction contained 8 bases not matched to a gene. CDR3 protein: CARSLAWTSLTYEQYF. CDR3 bases: TGTGCCAGAAGCTTGGCCTGGACTAGTTTGACCTACGAGCAGTACTTC.

This clone was detected only once. V gene TRBV29-1 combines with J gene TRBJ1-3; D remains ambiguous. The CDR3 is made up of 13 amino acids. Germline-derived CDR1 and CDR2 are SQVTM and ANQGSEA. Trimming took off 5 bases at V and 0 bases at J, with 8 bases between the two ends. CDR3 DNA: TGCAGCGTTCGACTGTTCTCTGGAAACACCATATATTTT. This gives the protein CSVRLFSGNTIYF.

The J gene is TRBJ1-3, the V gene TRBV6-5; the D gene is possibly TRBD1 (5 bases). The ends were cut back, 6 bases at V and 4 bases at J, with 13 bases in the middle. Germline V gives CDR1 MNHEY, CDR2 SVGAGI. There are 14 residues in the CDR3. The CDR3 region is CASSSPGLGNTIYF. The CDR3 DNA is TGTGCCAGCAGCTCTCCAGGGTTAGGAAACACCATATATTTT.

This sequence joins TRBV6-5 and TRBJ1-4; D is unresolved. The germline V and J ends were trimmed by 4 bases and 5 bases, with 11 bases remaining between them. The CDR3 has 14 residues. The germline V gene encodes CDR1 MNHEY and CDR2 SVGAGI. CDR3 bases: TGTGCCAGCAGTTTGACAATAAAGAATGAAAAACTGTTTTTT. It codes for CASSLTIKNEKLFF.

The chain joins TRBV25-1 to TRBJ1-1; unclear D gene. Germline V lookup: CDR1 MGHDK, CDR2 SYGVNS. V shed 4 bases and J shed 6 bases, with 9 bases lying between them. The length of the CDR3 is 12 residues. CDR3 protein: CASSAYPAEAFF. In DNA form, the CDR3 reads TGTGCCAGCAGTGCCTACCCGGCTGAAGCTTTCTTT.

The rearrangement uses TRBV28 and TRBJ2-7; TRBD1 aligns across 11 bases. Germline CDR1 reads MDHEN; CDR2 reads SYDVKM. This CDR3 region has 15 residues. J gave up 3 bases and V 6 bases, and 7 bases lay outside the gene matches. This chain's CDR3 is CASRSGTGGIYEQYF. The CDR3 coding sequence is TGTGCCAGCAGGAGCGGGACAGGGGGTATCTACGAGCAGTACTTC.

The chain combines TRBV12-3 or TRBV12-4 with TRBJ2-5; 7 nucleotides align to TRBD1. This CDR3 has 13 amino acids. V lost 5 bases, J lost 0 bases, and 0 bases stayed unmatched. CDR3: CASSGQDQETQYF. CDR3 nucleotides: TGTGCCAGCAGTGGACAGGACCAAGAGACCCAGTACTTC.

The chain carries TRBV19 and TRBJ1-1, with TRBD1 as a possible D gene (5 bases). CDR1 LNHDA and CDR2 SQIVND come from the germline V gene (reference sequence). The CDR3 covers 15 residues. Trimming removed 1 base at V and 0 bases at J, with 9 bases between. The DNA of the CDR3 is TGTGCCAGTAGTATAGGTGGGGGTATGAACACTGAAGCTTTCTTT. Residues: CASSIGGGMNTEAFF.

The chain has TRBV6-5 and TRBJ2-1; weak D call: TRBD1 (6 bases). Germline V gene data show CDR1 as MNHEY and CDR2 as SVGAGI. The CDR3 runs 11 residues. V gave up 5 bases and J gave up 7 bases, with 6 bases separating them. CDR3 DNA: TGTGCCAGCAGTAGGGGGAATGAGCAGTTCTTC. Protein: CASSRGNEQFF.

This chain links TRBV11-3 with TRBJ2-1; weak D call: TRBD1 (6 bases). V lost 0 bases and J lost 7, with 10 bases in between. The CDR3 is made up of 14 amino acids. Germline V lookup: CDR1 SGHNT, CDR2 YENEEA. The CDR3 DNA is TGTGCCAGCAGCTTAGAGGGGGCGCTTAATGAGCAGTTCTTC. Encoded protein: CASSLEGALNEQFF. The full variable domain, rest sourced from reference TRBV11-3 and TRBJ2-1, is EAGVVQSPRYKIIEKKQPVAFWCNPISGHNTLYWYLQNLGQGPELLIRYENEEAVDDSQLPKDRFSAERLKGVDSTLKIQPAELGDSAVYLCASSLEGALNEQFFGPGTRLTVL.

The chain is built from TRBV20-1 and TRBJ2-1; no reliable D call. CDR1 DFQATT and CDR2 SNEGSKA come from the germline V gene (reference sequence). V was cut by 3 bases and J by 4 bases, with 1 base left in between. This CDR3 has 10 amino acids. The chain's CDR3 is CSARYNEQFF. The CDR3 region has the DNA TGCAGTGCTAGGTACAATGAGCAGTTCTTC.

The rearrangement joins TRBV4-1 to TRBJ1-2, with TRBD1 matching over 7 bases. CDR3 length: 13 amino acids. V lost 3 bases, J lost 8 bases, and 6 bases stayed unmatched. Germline assignment: CDR1 MGHRA and CDR2 YSYEKL. The CDR3, as DNA: TGCGCCAGCAGCCATACAGGGGATATGGGCTACACCTTC. This sequence encodes CASSHTGDMGYTF.

The chain couples TRBV7-9 to TRBJ1-3; D call uncertain. The CDR3 has 13 residues. V was pared by 1 base and J by 1 base, with 2 bases between. Germline-derived CDR1 and CDR2 are SEHNR and FQNEAQ (reference sequence). This CDR3 reads CASSLVSGNTIYF. The CDR3, as DNA: TGTGCCAGCAGCTTAGTTTCTGGAAACACCATATATTTT.

Turning to this clone: Different DNA sequences within this sample yield the same CDR3. The genes are TRBV30 and TRBJ2-3; TRBD2 agrees at 11 bases. This CDR3 region has 14 residues. V lost 4 bases, J lost 2 bases, and 2 bases stayed unmatched. The germline CDR1 and CDR2 sequences are GTSNPN and SVGIG (reference sequence). CDR3 sequence reads: CAWTSGRSTDTQYF. In nucleotides, the CDR3 is TGTGCCTGGACTAGCGGGAGGTCCACAGATACGCAGTATTTT.

The chain recombines TRBV11-1 with TRBJ2-3; D not resolved. This CDR3 comprises 14 residues. V lost 5 bases to trimming and J lost 0 bases, with 9 bases between them. Per the germline V gene, CDR1 is SGHAT and CDR2 is FQDESV (reference sequence). The DNA of the CDR3 is TGTGCCAGCAGCCCAGGTACTAGCACAGATACGCAGTATTTT. As protein: CASSPGTSTDTQYF.

The V and J genes are TRBV5-1 and TRBJ2-1; 8 bases map to TRBD1. J was trimmed by 8 bases and V by 6 bases; bases with no gene match: 13. The CDR3 spans 15 residues. CDR1 is SGHRS and CDR2 is YFSETQ in the germline V gene. This chain's CDR3 is CASTAGGSNLDEQFF. CDR3 sequence (DNA): TGCGCCAGCACCGCAGGGGGCTCCAATCTGGATGAGCAGTTCTTC.

This clone was seen once. The rearrangement joins TRBV29-1 to TRBJ1-4; D is unresolved. The germline V gene encodes CDR1 SQVTM and CDR2 ANQGSEA. Trimming took off 3 bases at V and 4 bases at J, with 6 bases between the two ends. This CDR3 comprises 12 residues. CDR3: CSVEVVNEKLFF. The CDR3 DNA follows: TGCAGCGTTGAGGTGGTTAATGAAAAACTGTTTTTT.

The chain is built from TRBV3-1 (or the pseudogene TRBV3-2) and TRBJ1-2; no definite D call. CDR1 LGHDT and CDR2 YNNKEL come from the germline V gene (reference sequence). With 1 base removed from V and 5 bases from J, the gap between germline ends came to 17 bases. CDR3 length: 16 amino acids. This chain's CDR3 is CASSQGSLTVDYGYTF. In DNA form, the CDR3 reads TGTGCCAGCAGCCAAGGGTCGCTGACCGTCGATTATGGCTACACCTTC.